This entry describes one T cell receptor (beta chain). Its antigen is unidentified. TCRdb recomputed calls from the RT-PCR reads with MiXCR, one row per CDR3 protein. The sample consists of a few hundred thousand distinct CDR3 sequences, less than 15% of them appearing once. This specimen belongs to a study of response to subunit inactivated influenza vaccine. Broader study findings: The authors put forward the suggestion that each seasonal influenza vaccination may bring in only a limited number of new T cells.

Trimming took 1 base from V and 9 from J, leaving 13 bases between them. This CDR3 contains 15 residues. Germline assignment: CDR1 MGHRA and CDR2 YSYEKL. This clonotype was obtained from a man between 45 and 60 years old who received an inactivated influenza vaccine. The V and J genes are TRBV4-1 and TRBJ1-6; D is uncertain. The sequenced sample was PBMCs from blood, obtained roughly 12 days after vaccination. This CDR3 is CASSQGVGSLSPLHF. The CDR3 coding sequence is TGCGCCAGCAGCCAAGGTGTAGGGTCTCTTTCACCCCTCCACTTT.